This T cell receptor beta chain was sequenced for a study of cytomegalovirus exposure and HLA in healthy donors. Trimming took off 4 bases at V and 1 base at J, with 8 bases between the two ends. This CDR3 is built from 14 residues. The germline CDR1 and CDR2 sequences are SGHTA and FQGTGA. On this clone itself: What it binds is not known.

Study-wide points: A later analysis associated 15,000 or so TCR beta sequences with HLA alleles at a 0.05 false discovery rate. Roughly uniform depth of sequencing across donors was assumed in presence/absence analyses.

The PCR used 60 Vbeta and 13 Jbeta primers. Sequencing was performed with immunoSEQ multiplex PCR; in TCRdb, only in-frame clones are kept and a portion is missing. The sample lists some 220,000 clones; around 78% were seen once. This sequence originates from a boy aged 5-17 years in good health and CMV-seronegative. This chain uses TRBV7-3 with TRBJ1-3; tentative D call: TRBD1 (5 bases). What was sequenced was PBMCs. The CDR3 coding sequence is TGTGCCAGCAGCTCCCAGGGTTCTGGAAACACCATATATTTT. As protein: CASSSQGSGNTIYF.